Ten or more counts support the clone carrying this T cell receptor beta chain. TCR beta CDR3 regions were amplified from RNA transcripts. Researchers ran a first-round RT-PCR on the TCR CDR3 using the HTBI primer set. From the multiplex PCR reads, TCRdb called clonotypes with MiXCR, one entry per CDR3 protein. The sample records 250,000 to 300,000 distinct CDR3 sequences, more than 10% being singletons. The record originates from a study of T cells in Graves' hyperthyroidism and ophthalmopathy. Background on the study: Sampling of peripheral blood happened at initial diagnosis, prior to any treatment.

Trimming pared 1 base from V and 6 bases from J, leaving 16 bases between. The CDR3 totals 16 residues. CDR1 is MNHNS, CDR2 SASEGT, per germline. Sequenced material: blood. This receptor was taken from a woman in her 30s with Graves' hyperthyroidism that later progressed to Graves' ophthalmopathy. The chain uses TRBV6-1 and TRBJ2-1, with no clear D. CDR3 sequence: CASSEEVPDPSNEQFF. The CDR3 DNA follows: TGTGCCAGCAGTGAAGAGGTGCCGGACCCTTCCAATGAGCAGTTCTTC.